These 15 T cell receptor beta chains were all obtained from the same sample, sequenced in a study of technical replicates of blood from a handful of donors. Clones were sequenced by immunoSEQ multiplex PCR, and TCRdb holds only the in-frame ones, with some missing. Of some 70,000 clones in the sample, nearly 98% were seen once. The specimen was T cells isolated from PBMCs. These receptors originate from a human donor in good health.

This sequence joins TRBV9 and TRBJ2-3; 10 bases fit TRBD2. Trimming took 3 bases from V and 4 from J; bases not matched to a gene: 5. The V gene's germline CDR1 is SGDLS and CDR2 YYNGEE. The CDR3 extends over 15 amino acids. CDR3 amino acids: CASSALLAGPDTQYF. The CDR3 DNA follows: TGTGCCAGCAGCGCCCTACTAGCGGGACCAGATACGCAGTATTTT.

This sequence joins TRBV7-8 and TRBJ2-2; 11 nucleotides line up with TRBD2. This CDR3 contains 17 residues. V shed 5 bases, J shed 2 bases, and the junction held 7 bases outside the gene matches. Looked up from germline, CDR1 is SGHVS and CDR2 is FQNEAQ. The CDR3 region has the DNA TGTGCCAGCAGCATAGTACTAGCGGGAGTCAACACCGGGGAGCTGTTTTTT. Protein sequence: CASSIVLAGVNTGELFF.

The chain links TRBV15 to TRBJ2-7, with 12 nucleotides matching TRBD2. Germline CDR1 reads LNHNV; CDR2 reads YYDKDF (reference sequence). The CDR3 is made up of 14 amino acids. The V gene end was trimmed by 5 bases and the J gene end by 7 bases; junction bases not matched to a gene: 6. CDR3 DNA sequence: TGTGCCACCAGCTTACTAGCGGGAGGCGATGAGCAGTACTTC. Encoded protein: CATSLLAGGDEQYF.

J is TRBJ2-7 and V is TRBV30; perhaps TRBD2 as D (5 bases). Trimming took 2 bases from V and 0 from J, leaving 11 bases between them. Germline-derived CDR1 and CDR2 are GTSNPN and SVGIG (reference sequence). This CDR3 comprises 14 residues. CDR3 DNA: TGTGCCTGGAGTCGGGAACGGGACTCCTACGAGCAGTACTTC. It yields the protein CAWSRERDSYEQYF.

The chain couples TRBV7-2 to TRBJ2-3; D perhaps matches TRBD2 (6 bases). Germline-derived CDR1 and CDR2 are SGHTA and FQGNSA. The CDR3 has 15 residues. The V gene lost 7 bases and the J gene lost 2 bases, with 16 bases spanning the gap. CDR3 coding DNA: TGTGCCAGCACCCGAACGGCGGGACCCACAGATACGCAGTATTTT. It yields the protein CASTRTAGPTDTQYF. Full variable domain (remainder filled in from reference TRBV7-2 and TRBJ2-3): GAGVSQSPSNKVTEKGKDVELRCDPISGHTALYWYRQSLGQGLEFLIYFQGNSAPDKSGLPSDRFSAERTGGSVSTLTIQRTQQEDSAVYLCASTRTAGPTDTQYFGPGTRLTVL.

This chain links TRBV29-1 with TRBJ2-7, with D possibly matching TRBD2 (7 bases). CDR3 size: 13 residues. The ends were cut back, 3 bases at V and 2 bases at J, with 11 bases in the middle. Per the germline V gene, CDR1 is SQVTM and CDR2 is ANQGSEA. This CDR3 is CSVEGRGTYEQYF. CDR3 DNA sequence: TGCAGCGTTGAGGGGAGGGGGACCTACGAGCAGTACTTC.

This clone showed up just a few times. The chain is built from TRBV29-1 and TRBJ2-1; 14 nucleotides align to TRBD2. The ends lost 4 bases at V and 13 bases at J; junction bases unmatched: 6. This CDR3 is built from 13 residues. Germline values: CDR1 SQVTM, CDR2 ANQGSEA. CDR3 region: CSVAGTSGSPQFF. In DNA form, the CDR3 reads TGCAGCGTTGCCGGGACTAGCGGGAGCCCACAGTTCTTC.

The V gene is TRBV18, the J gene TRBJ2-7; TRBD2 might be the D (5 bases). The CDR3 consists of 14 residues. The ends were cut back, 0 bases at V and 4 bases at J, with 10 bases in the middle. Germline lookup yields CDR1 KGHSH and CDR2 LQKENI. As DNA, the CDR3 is TGTGCCAGCTCACCACCTTCAGGAGGATACGAGCAGTACTTC. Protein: CASSPPSGGYEQYF.

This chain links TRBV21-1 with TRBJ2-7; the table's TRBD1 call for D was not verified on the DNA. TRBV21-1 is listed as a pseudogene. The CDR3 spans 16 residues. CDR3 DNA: TGTGCCAGCAGCAAAGCCCTTTTAGGACAGGGGGACGAGCAGTACTTC. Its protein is CASSKALLGQGDEQYF.

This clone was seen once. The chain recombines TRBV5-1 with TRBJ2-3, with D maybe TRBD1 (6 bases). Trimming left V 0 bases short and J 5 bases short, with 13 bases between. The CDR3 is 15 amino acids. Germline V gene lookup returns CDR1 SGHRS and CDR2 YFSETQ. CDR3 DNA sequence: TGCGCCAGCAGCTTGGTGGGGGCGGAAATAGATACGCAGTATTTT. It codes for CASSLVGAEIDTQYF.

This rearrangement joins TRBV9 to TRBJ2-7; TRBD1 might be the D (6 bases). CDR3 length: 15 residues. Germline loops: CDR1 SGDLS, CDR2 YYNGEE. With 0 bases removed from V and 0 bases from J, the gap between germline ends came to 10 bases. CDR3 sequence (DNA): TGTGCCAGCAGCGTAGAGGGGGACCCCTCCTACGAGCAGTACTTC. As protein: CASSVEGDPSYEQYF.

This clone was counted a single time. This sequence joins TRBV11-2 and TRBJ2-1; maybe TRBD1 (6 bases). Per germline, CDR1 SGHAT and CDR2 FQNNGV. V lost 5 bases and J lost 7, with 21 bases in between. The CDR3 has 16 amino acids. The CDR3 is CASSLKRTDGQNEQFF. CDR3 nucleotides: TGTGCCAGCAGCCTGAAAAGAACAGACGGACAGAATGAGCAGTTCTTC.

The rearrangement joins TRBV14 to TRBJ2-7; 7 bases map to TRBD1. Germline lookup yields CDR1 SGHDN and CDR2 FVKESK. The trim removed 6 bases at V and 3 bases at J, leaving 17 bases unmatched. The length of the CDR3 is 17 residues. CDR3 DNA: TGTGCCAGCAGTAACAGACAGGGTAATTCTTTCTTCTACGAGCAGTACTTC. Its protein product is CASSNRQGNSFFYEQYF.

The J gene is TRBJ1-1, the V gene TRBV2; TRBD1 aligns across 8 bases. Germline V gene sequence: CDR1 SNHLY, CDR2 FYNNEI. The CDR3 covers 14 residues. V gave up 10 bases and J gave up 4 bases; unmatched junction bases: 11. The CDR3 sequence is CAILADRVGTEAFF. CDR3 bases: TGTGCCATTTTGGCGGACAGGGTCGGCACTGAAGCTTTCTTT.

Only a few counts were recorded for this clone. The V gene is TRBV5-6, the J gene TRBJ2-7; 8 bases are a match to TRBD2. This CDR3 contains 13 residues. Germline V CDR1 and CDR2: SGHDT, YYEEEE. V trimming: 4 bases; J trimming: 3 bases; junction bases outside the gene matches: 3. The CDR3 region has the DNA TGTGCCAGCAGCCCGGGACTAGGCTACGAGCAGTACTTC. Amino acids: CASSPGLGYEQYF. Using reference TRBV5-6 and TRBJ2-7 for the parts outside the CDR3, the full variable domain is DAGVTQSPTHLIKTRGQQVTLRCSPKSGHDTVSWYQQALGQGPQFIFQYYEEEERQRGNFPDRFSGHQFPNYSSELNVNALLLGDSALYLCASSPGLGYEQYFGPGTRLTVT.